This TCR beta chain was observed in a study of shared clonotypes between healthy human individuals. V trimming: 7 bases; J trimming: 4 bases; junction bases outside the gene matches: 8. Germline V gene sequence: CDR1 ENHRY, CDR2 SYGVKD. The CDR3 consists of 14 residues. This was a deep-level run. As handled by the study authors: ImmunoSEQ gave junction-only sequences without quality scores, so filtering differed. Some clones are missing from TCRdb's copy, which holds only in-frame ones; the method was immunoSEQ multiplex PCR. That table furnishes V, J and clone size, whereas the DNA furnished D and trimming. The sample holds about 450,000 clones, roughly 77% seen once.

Specimen: PBMCs. This sequence joins TRBV10-3 and TRBJ2-7; the match to TRBD1 covers 9 bases. The sequence was obtained from a woman aged 40 to 55 in good health. Some clones in this sample may be carry-over from other donors' samples. This CDR3 reads CAINPGTGPYEQYF. The CDR3 DNA reads TGTGCCATCAACCCCGGGACAGGGCCTTACGAGCAGTACTTC.